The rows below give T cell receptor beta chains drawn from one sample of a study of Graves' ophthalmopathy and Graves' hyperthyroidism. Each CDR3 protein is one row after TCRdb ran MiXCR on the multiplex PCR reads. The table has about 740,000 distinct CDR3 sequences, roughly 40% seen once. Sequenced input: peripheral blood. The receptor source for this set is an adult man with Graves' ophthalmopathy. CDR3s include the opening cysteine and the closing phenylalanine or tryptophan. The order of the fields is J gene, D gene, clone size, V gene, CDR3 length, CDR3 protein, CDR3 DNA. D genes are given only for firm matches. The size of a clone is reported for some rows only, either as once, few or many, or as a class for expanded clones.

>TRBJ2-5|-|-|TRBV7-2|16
CASSLTSQGMKETQYF
TGTGCCAGCAGCTTAACGTCGCAGGGAATGAAAGAGACCCAGTACTTC
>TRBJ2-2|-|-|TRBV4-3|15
CASTGERSNTGELFF
TGCGCCAGCACCGGAGAGCGGTCGAACACCGGGGAGCTGTTTTTT
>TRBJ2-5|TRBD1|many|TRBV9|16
CASSVGGQGARETQYF
TGTGCCAGCAGCGTAGGGGGACAGGGGGCGAGAGAGACCCAGTACTTC
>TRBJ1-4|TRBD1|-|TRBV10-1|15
CASSHDRAGNEKLFF
TGTGCCAGCAGCCACGACAGGGCCGGGAATGAAAAACTGTTTTTT
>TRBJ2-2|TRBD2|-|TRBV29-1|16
CSVEEVSGRITGELFF
TGCAGCGTTGAAGAGGTTAGCGGGAGAATCACCGGGGAGCTGTTTTTT
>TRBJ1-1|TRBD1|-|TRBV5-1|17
CASSGTGGVFLNTEAFF
TGCGCCAGCTCCGGGACAGGGGGCGTTTTCCTGAACACTGAAGCTTTCTTT
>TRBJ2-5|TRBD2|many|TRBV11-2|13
CASSVAGGETQYF
TGTGCCAGCAGCGTAGCCGGGGGGGAGACCCAGTACTTC
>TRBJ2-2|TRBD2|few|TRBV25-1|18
CASSVEGLAGGPSGELFF
TGTGCCAGCAGCGTAGAGGGACTAGCGGGAGGGCCGTCCGGGGAGCTGTTTTTT
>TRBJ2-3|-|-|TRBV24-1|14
CATSDHRITDTQYF
TGTGCCACCAGTGATCACAGGATCACAGATACGCAGTATTTT
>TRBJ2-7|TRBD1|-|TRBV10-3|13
CASSRQGSRVQYF
TGTGCCAGTAGCCGACAGGGCTCTAGGGTGCAGTACTTC
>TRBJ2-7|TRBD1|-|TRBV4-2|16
CASSQAEGQGAYEQYF
TGTGCCAGCAGCCAAGCTGAAGGACAGGGGGCCTACGAGCAGTACTTC
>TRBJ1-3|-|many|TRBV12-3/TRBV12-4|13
CASRWTDGNTIYF
TGTGCCAGCAGGTGGACGGACGGAAACACCATATATTTT
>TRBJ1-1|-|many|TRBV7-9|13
CASSQGPGTEAFF
TGTGCCAGCAGCCAGGGCCCGGGGACTGAAGCTTTCTTT
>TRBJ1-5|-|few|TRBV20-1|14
CSARDPYPNQPQHF
TGCAGTGCTAGGGACCCTTATCCCAATCAGCCCCAGCATTTT
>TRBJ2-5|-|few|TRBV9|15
CASSKPGTLQETQYF
TGTGCCAGCAGCAAGCCCGGGACACTCCAAGAGACCCAGTACTTC
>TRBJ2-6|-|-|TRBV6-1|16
CASSYYRPSGANVLTF
TGTGCCAGCAGTTACTACAGGCCCTCTGGGGCCAACGTCCTGACTTTC
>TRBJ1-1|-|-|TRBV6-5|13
CASIATRGTEAFF
TGTGCCAGCATCGCGACACGGGGCACTGAAGCTTTCTTT
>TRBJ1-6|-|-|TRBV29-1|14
CSVSSGSGDSPLHF
TGCAGCGTTTCCTCGGGAAGCGGGGATTCACCCCTCCACTTT
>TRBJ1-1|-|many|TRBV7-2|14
CASSLDLGITEAFF
TGTGCCAGCAGCTTAGATCTTGGCATCACTGAAGCTTTCTTT
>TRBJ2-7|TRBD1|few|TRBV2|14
CASSARDRGNEQYF
TGTGCCAGCAGTGCGAGGGACAGGGGAAACGAGCAGTACTTC
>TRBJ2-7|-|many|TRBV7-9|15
CASSQVRGGHNEQYF
TGTGCCAGCAGCCAAGTACGAGGGGGGCACAACGAGCAGTACTTC
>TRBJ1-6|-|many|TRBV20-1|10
CSARWQPRVF
TGCAGTGCTAGATGGCAGCCGAGGGTCTTT
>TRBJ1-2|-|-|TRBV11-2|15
CASSLDQSGFYGYTF
TGTGCCAGCAGCTTAGATCAGTCGGGTTTCTATGGCTACACCTTC
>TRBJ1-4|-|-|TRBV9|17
CASSVVGLPQENEKLFF
TGTGCCAGCAGCGTAGTAGGGTTACCACAGGAAAATGAAAAACTGTTTTTT
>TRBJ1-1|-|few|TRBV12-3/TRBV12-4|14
CASSLGTGYTEAFF
TGTGCCAGCAGTTTAGGCACGGGTTACACTGAAGCTTTCTTT
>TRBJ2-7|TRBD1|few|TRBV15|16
CATSTQGQGRPYEQYF
TGTGCCACCAGCACTCAGGGACAGGGTAGACCCTACGAGCAGTACTTC
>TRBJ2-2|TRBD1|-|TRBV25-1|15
CASSQGQGAVGELFF
TGTGCCAGCAGCCAGGGACAGGGGGCCGTCGGGGAGCTGTTTTTT
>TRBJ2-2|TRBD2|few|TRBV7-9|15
CASTQRDSGTGELFF
TGTGCCAGCACCCAGCGGGATTCGGGCACCGGGGAGCTGTTTTTT
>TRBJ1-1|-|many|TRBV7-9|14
CASSLTGVNTEAFF
TGTGCCAGCAGCTTAACGGGCGTGAACACTGAAGCTTTCTTT
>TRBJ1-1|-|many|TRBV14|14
CASSQVPRNTEAFF
TGTGCCAGCAGCCAGGTACCCCGGAACACTGAAGCTTTCTTT
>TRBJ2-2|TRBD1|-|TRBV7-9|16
CASSFWQGANTGELFF
TGTGCCAGCAGCTTCTGGCAGGGGGCGAACACCGGGGAGCTGTTTTTT
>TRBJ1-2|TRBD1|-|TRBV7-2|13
CASSYSGQRGYTF
TGTGCCAGCAGCTATTCGGGACAGCGTGGCTACACCTTC
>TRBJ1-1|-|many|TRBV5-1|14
CASSQTVGGTEAFF
TGCGCCAGCAGCCAGACTGTCGGGGGCACTGAAGCTTTCTTT
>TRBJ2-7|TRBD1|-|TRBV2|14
CASSLPGQGNEQYF
TGTGCCAGCAGTCTGCCGGGACAGGGGAACGAGCAGTACTTC
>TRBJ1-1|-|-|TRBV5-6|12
CASSLRRIEAFF
TGTGCCAGCAGCTTGAGGAGGATCGAAGCTTTCTTT
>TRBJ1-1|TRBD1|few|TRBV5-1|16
CASREGTGGADTEAFF
TGCGCCAGCAGGGAGGGGACAGGGGGCGCTGACACTGAAGCTTTCTTT
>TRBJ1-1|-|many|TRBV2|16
CASSEAGTGRDTEAFF
TGTGCCAGCAGTGAAGCTGGAACAGGGAGGGACACTGAAGCTTTCTTT
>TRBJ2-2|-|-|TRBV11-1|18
CASSYLYPTDQNTGELFF
TGTGCCAGCAGTTACCTGTACCCGACAGACCAGAACACCGGGGAGCTGTTTTTT
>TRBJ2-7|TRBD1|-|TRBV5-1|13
CASSKDRVTEQYF
TGCGCCAGCAGCAAGGACAGGGTCACAGAGCAGTACTTC
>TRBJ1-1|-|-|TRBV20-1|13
CSARLLGLSEAFF
TGCAGTGCTAGATTGTTAGGTTTATCTGAAGCTTTCTTT
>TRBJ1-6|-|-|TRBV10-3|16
CASSYLQPAYNSPLHF
TGTGCCAGCAGTTACTTACAGCCAGCCTATAATTCACCCCTCCACTTT
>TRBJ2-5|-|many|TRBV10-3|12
CAISESGPPQYF
TGTGCCATCAGTGAGTCTGGTCCTCCCCAGTACTTC
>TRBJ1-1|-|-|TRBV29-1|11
CSRSLNTEAFF
TGCAGCCGGAGCCTGAACACTGAAGCTTTCTTT
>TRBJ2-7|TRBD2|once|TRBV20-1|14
CSAASSGRTNEQYF
TGCAGTGCCGCGTCTAGCGGGAGGACTAATGAGCAGTACTTC
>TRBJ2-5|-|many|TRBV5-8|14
CASSFEGVGETQYF
TGTGCCAGCAGCTTCGAAGGGGTGGGGGAGACCCAGTACTTC
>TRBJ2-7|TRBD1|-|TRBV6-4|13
CASRRTGDDEQYF
TGTGCCAGCAGGAGGACAGGGGACGACGAGCAGTACTTC